This T cell receptor (beta chain) was profiled in a study of blood T cells in healthy people across ages. Overall study findings and caveats: When one million T cells were used, diversity estimates were thought to be underestimates. A greater number of naive CD4+ cells and higher diversity distinguished long-lived donors from aged donors.

Peripheral blood from each donor was collected in a volume of 8 to 10 milliliters. This clonotype showed up just a few times. Its specificity is not known. It was with a sample-barcoded 5' primer and a J-beta primer mix that a second PCR of roughly 7 to 12 cycles was run. TCRdb re-analysed the 5' RACE reads in MiXCR, keeping a single row per CDR3 protein. Of more than 650,000 distinct CDR3 sequences listed, roughly 24% are singletons. CDR1 and CDR2 (germline): MDHEN, SYDVKM. Trimming cost V 5 bases and J 6 bases; bases outside gene matches: 9. The CDR3 consists of 15 residues. These data also featured in a second study, about T cells of mothers and their children. In that study: From each mother came over 8.5 million TCR beta CDR3 reads, and from each child came 3 million to 3.5 million.

This TCR was recovered from a boy aged 5-17 years in good health. The chain links TRBV28 to TRBJ2-7; 11 positions match TRBD1. The sequenced sample was blood. DNA for the CDR3: TGTGCCAGCAGTCAACCGGGACAGGGGGTCGGCGAGCAGTACTTC. Translated, it gives CASSQPGQGVGEQYF.